This T cell receptor (beta chain) was captured in a study of cytomegalovirus exposure and HLA in healthy donors. Background on the study: A previous analysis identified 95 million to 140 million unique TCR beta sequences derived from about 180 million T cells.

PCR primers comprised 60 Vbeta and 13 Jbeta primers. Generated by immunoSEQ multiplex PCR, the TCRdb table keeps only in-frame clones and is missing some. The sample has hundreds of thousands of clones, 65% to 80% seen once. This CDR3 region has 14 residues. V shed 1 base and J shed 2 bases, with 9 bases lying between them. The germline gives CDR1 SGHRS, CDR2 YFSETQ. The gene calls are TRBV5-1 and TRBJ1-1, with no clear D. This clonotype was obtained from a girl aged 2 to 10 in good health and CMV-seronegative. Sequencing used PBMCs. CDR3 sequence (DNA): TGCGCCAGCAGCTTGAGAACAGCAAACACTGAAGCTTTCTTT. The encoded protein is CASSLRTANTEAFF.